Only a few counts were recorded for the clone carrying this T cell receptor (beta chain). Its antigen is still unknown. Amplification of TCR alpha and beta CDR3 regions from RNA used iRepertoire nested multiplex PCR. MiXCR, applied by TCRdb to the multiplex PCR reads, yields one record per CDR3 protein. The sample consists of 300,000 to 450,000 distinct CDR3 sequences, less than 50% of them appearing once. This record comes from a study of glioma-infiltrating T cells. Study-level background: Glioma patients had dexamethasone for six or fewer days before surgery. Blood libraries targeted about 4- to 10-fold coverage of roughly 1 million T cells. Study conclusions and caveats: Above-expected tissue-blood divergence occurred in all gliomas, most in low-grade ones. Signature shared blood CDR3 motifs were enriched in low-divergence and depleted in high-divergence patients.

The CDR3 length is 17 residues. Germline V CDR1 and CDR2: MGHRA, YSYEKL. V was pared by 0 bases and J by 0 bases, with 13 bases between. This TCR came from a human donor with low-grade glioma or glioblastoma, undergoing nonglioma brain surgery, or in good health (not recorded which). Material: glioma tissue, nonneoplastic brain tissue, or PBMCs (not recorded which). The V call is TRBV4-1, the J call TRBJ2-3; D assignment may be TRBD1 or TRBD2 (5 bases each). For the CDR3, the DNA is TGCGCCAGCAGCCAAGACGCCTCTTGGGACAGCACAGATACGCAGTATTTT. Its protein is CASSQDASWDSTDTQYF.